Described below is a single TCR beta chain sequence and its context. This record comes from a study of T-cell reconstitution after alpha-beta-depleted transplantation in children. Preparation of the TCRbeta library was carried out with unique molecular identifiers. In TCRdb, the PCR reads were re-called with MiXCR into one record per CDR3 protein. This sample carries approximately 510,000 distinct CDR3 sequences, roughly 18% of them seen once, and the ten largest clones take roughly 3.3%. The receptor's source is a human donor who donated a stem cell graft to a child with acute lymphoblastic leukemia. The sample here was PBMCs from the stem cell graft donor, taken from the stem cell graft.

The CDR3: CASSRGAEAFF. DNA for the CDR3: TGTGCCAGCAGCAGGGGTGCTGAAGCTTTCTTT. The chain uses TRBV7-9 and TRBJ1-1; maybe TRBD1 (5 bases). The germline V gene has CDR1 SEHNR and CDR2 FQNEAQ (reference sequence). V was shortened by 5 bases and J by 6 bases, with 7 bases between the two germline ends. This CDR3 is 11 amino acids long.